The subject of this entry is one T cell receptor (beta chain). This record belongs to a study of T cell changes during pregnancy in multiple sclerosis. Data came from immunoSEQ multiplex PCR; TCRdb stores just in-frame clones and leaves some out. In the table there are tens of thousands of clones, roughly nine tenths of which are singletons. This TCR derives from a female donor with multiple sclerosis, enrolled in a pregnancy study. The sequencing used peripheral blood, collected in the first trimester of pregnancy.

The CDR3 DNA follows: TGTGCCAGCACGGAGCGGGGGGGCACAGATACGCAGTATTTT. This gives the protein CASTERGGTDTQYF. The rearrangement uses TRBV2 and TRBJ2-3, with TRBD2 matching 9 bases. The germline CDR1 and CDR2 sequences are SNHLY and FYNNEI. The CDR3 is made up of 14 amino acids. J gave up 1 base and V 7 bases, and 3 bases lay outside the gene matches.